The 29 T cell receptor beta chains in this list originate from one sample, sequenced in a study of Graves' ophthalmopathy and Graves' hyperthyroidism. As the template, RNA transcripts were used to amplify TCR beta CDR3 regions. Scientists carried out first-round RT-PCR using HTBI primers and then a second-round multiplex PCR. TCRdb redid the calling of the multiplex PCR reads with MiXCR, one entry per CDR3 protein. The sample has under 400,000 distinct CDR3 sequences, 15% to 20% seen once. The sequenced sample was peripheral blood. The receptors were gathered from an adult man with Graves' ophthalmopathy.

In this sample, this clonotype turned up many times. This chain uses TRBV13 with TRBJ2-7; 10 bases map to TRBD2. V was pared by 5 bases and J by 1 base, with 11 bases of the junction left unmatched. Germline V gives CDR1 PRHDT, CDR2 FYEKMQ (reference sequence). This CDR3 contains 17 residues. CDR3: CASSPALAGETSYEQYF. DNA for the CDR3: TGTGCCAGCAGCCCGGCTCTAGCGGGAGAAACGTCCTACGAGCAGTACTTC.

This chain joins TRBV5-5 and TRBJ1-1; possible D gene TRBD1, 6 bases. There are 15 residues in the CDR3. The ends were cut back, 3 bases at V and 5 bases at J, with 17 bases in the middle. CDR1 is SGHKS and CDR2 is YYEKEE in the germline V gene (reference sequence). This CDR3 is CASSSHGGGKTEAFF. DNA of the CDR3: TGTGCCAGCAGCTCCCACGGGGGCGGGAAGACTGAAGCTTTCTTT.

This clonotype was picked up many times. The rearrangement links TRBV11-2 to TRBJ2-7; TRBD1 is a possible D gene (5 bases). Germline V gene data show CDR1 as SGHAT and CDR2 as FQNNGV. The CDR3 covers 13 residues. Trimming removed 1 base at V and 7 bases at J, with 11 bases between. The CDR3 is CASSLAKGWEQYF. The CDR3, as DNA: TGTGCCAGCAGCTTAGCGAAGGGGTGGGAGCAGTACTTC.

This clonotype was counted a few times. The V and J genes are TRBV12-3 or TRBV12-4 and TRBJ2-7, with 9 nucleotides matching TRBD1. V lost 6 bases, J lost 6 bases, and 3 bases stayed unmatched. The length of the CDR3 is 12 residues. The CDR3 nucleotides are TGTGCCAGCAGCACGGACAGGGGCGAGCAGTACTTC. Its protein product is CASSTDRGEQYF.

This clonotype was recorded at least ten times. The chain employs TRBV6-5 and TRBJ2-5, with 8 positions matching TRBD1. V gave up 8 bases and J gave up 5 bases; unmatched junction bases: 13. From germline, CDR1 is MNHEY and CDR2 SVGAGI. This CDR3 is built from 15 residues. CDR3 bases: TGTGCCAGCGTAGACCCAGGACAGGGCAGGGAGACCCAGTACTTC. This translates into CASVDPGQGRETQYF.

This clonotype was seen ten or more times. The chain has TRBV7-9 and TRBJ1-2, with 8 nucleotides matching TRBD1. The germline gives CDR1 SEHNR, CDR2 FQNEAQ (reference sequence). Germline trimming cut 4 bases from V and 7 bases from J; bases unmatched to any gene: 8. The CDR3 is made up of 14 amino acids. The CDR3 here is CASSYGQGIGGYTF. The DNA of the CDR3 is TGTGCCAGCAGCTATGGACAGGGTATCGGTGGCTACACCTTC.

This clonotype was seen ten or more times. The CDR3 nucleotides are TGTGCCAGCAGTGACGCCAGATCCTACGAGCAGTACTTC. This codes for CASSDARSYEQYF. The chain joins TRBV2 to TRBJ2-7, with D unclear. Looked up from germline, CDR1 is SNHLY and CDR2 is FYNNEI. The CDR3 has 13 residues. Trimming cost V 3 bases and J 1 base, with 7 bases left between them.

This clonotype was detected many times. V is TRBV10-1 and J is TRBJ1-1; possibly TRBD1 for D (5 bases). V was trimmed by 4 bases and J by 5 bases, leaving 14 bases between them. CDR3 size: 14 residues. The germline gives CDR1 WNHNN, CDR2 SYGVQD (reference sequence). The CDR3 here is CASSGEGRATEAFF. Written as DNA, the CDR3 is TGCGCCAGCAGTGGAGAAGGCAGGGCTACTGAAGCTTTCTTT.

This clonotype has a count of ten or more. This rearrangement joins TRBV3-1 to TRBJ2-3, with a weak D call TRBD2 (6 bases). Trimming took off 4 bases at V and 13 bases at J, with 15 bases between the two ends. Germline V lookup: CDR1 LGHDT, CDR2 YNNKEL (reference sequence). The CDR3 has 12 amino acids. This CDR3 reads CASSLGLYPEYF. The DNA for the CDR3 is TGTGCCAGCAGCCTAGGACTATACCCCGAGTATTTT.

This clonotype was seen ten or more times. CDR3 sequence (DNA): TGTGCCAGCAACCGGGACACCAATCAGCCCCAGCATTTT. The encoded protein is CASNRDTNQPQHF. The chain carries TRBV2 and TRBJ1-5; a possible D gene is TRBD1 (6 bases). V was clipped by 7 bases and J by 3 bases, with 10 bases between them. CDR3 length: 13 residues. CDR1 is SNHLY and CDR2 is FYNNEI in the germline V gene.

The sample holds many counts of this clonotype. The V gene is TRBV6-1, the J gene TRBJ2-7; 12 bases align to TRBD2. The CDR3 consists of 17 residues. Trimming cost V 6 bases and J 8 bases; bases outside gene matches: 17. Looked up from germline, CDR1 is MNHNS and CDR2 is SASEGT. DNA for the CDR3: TGTGCCAGCAGCCGGACCCTAACCGGGACTAGCGGGTTTAAGCAGTACTTC. It translates to CASSRTLTGTSGFKQYF.

This clonotype has ten or more counts. The rearrangement uses TRBV20-1 and TRBJ2-3; TRBD2 aligns across 10 bases. With 5 bases clipped from V and 3 bases from J, the junction kept 5 bases outside the gene matches. Germline lookup yields CDR1 DFQATT and CDR2 SNEGSKA (reference sequence). This CDR3 contains 14 residues. The CDR3 DNA follows: TGCAGTGCTGGCGGGACTAGCGCGACAGATACGCAGTATTTT. Translated: CSAGGTSATDTQYF.

This clonotype was counted at least ten times. This rearrangement joins TRBV15 to TRBJ2-5, with unresolved D. This CDR3 contains 15 residues. Germline V gene lookup returns CDR1 LNHNV and CDR2 YYDKDF (reference sequence). V gave up 3 bases and J gave up 4 bases, with 15 bases separating them. The CDR3 bases are TGTGCCACCAGCAGGCCCGAGACTGCAGTAGAGACCCAGTACTTC. As protein: CATSRPETAVETQYF.

This clonotype was detected many times. This sequence joins TRBV30 and TRBJ1-1; D remains unclear. Germline-derived CDR1 and CDR2 are GTSNPN and SVGIG (reference sequence). The CDR3 has 14 residues. V was pared by 2 bases and J by 0 bases, with 10 bases between. The CDR3 sequence is CAWSKAPMNTEAFF. CDR3 nucleotides: TGTGCCTGGAGTAAAGCCCCTATGAACACTGAAGCTTTCTTT.

This clonotype showed up many times. The gene calls are TRBV12-3 or TRBV12-4 and TRBJ1-3; 8 positions agree with TRBD1. The CDR3 covers 14 residues. J gave up 4 bases and V 3 bases, and 2 bases lay outside the gene matches. CDR3: CASSLTGDGNTIYF. CDR3 sequence (DNA): TGTGCCAGCAGTTTGACAGGGGACGGAAACACCATATATTTT.

This clonotype was counted many times. The V and J genes are TRBV11-2 and TRBJ2-5; 9 bases line up with TRBD2. Germline lookup yields CDR1 SGHAT and CDR2 FQNNGV. The CDR3 is 16 amino acids. The trim removed 0 bases at V and 5 bases at J, leaving 7 bases unmatched. The CDR3 sequence is CASSLEVAGEEETQYF. CDR3 coding DNA: TGTGCCAGCAGCTTAGAGGTAGCGGGAGAGGAGGAGACCCAGTACTTC.

There are many counts of this clonotype. This chain uses TRBV27 with TRBJ2-7, with D perhaps matching TRBD1 (5 bases). V lost 0 bases, J lost 5 bases, and 17 bases lay in between. The CDR3 contains 16 residues. The germline gives CDR1 MNHEY, CDR2 SMNVEV (reference sequence). CDR3: CASSLSGRLFRHEQYF. DNA for the CDR3: TGTGCCAGCAGTTTATCGGGGCGCTTGTTCCGCCACGAGCAGTACTTC.

This clonotype showed up many times. The chain carries TRBV2 and TRBJ2-7; D is undetermined. The germline V gene encodes CDR1 SNHLY and CDR2 FYNNEI. This CDR3 region has 10 residues. The ends were cut back, 8 bases at V and 4 bases at J, with 6 bases in the middle. CDR3 nucleotide sequence: TGTGCCAGCGTCTCTTACGAGCAGTACTTC. Protein: CASVSYEQYF.

This clonotype occurred many times. V and J are TRBV2 and TRBJ2-5; D possibly matches TRBD1 or TRBD2 (6 bases each). With 0 bases removed from V and 5 bases from J, the gap between germline ends came to 10 bases. Germline lookup yields CDR1 SNHLY and CDR2 FYNNEI. This CDR3 spans 14 amino acids. CDR3 DNA: TGTGCCAGCAGTGAAGCCCGGGGGCTGGAGACCCAGTACTTC. Translated: CASSEARGLETQYF.

This clonotype was seen repeatedly, ten times or more. V and J are TRBV20-1 and TRBJ1-1; D call uncertain. V lost 5 bases and J lost 2, with 6 bases in between. CDR3 length: 11 amino acids. Germline V gene sequence: CDR1 DFQATT, CDR2 SNEGSKA (reference sequence). The CDR3, as DNA: TGCAGTGCTCCGGACAACACTGAAGCTTTCTTT. Its protein product is CSAPDNTEAFF.

This clonotype was seen ten or more times. This chain uses TRBV27 with TRBJ2-2; the D is unclear. The V end lost 3 bases, the J end lost 0 bases, and 5 bases lay between the germline ends. The germline V gene has CDR1 MNHEY and CDR2 SMNVEV (reference sequence). The CDR3 has 14 residues. The CDR3 coding sequence is TGTGCCAGCAGTTTCCAGGCGAACACCGGGGAGCTGTTTTTT. It codes for CASSFQANTGELFF.

This clonotype was seen only a few times. CDR3: CASSDLGEDYGYTF. The CDR3 DNA follows: TGTGCCAGCAGTGACTTAGGGGAGGACTATGGCTACACCTTC. This chain connects TRBV6-1 to TRBJ1-2; weak D call: TRBD1 (5 bases). The germline V gene encodes CDR1 MNHNS and CDR2 SASEGT. This CDR3 contains 14 residues. V was shortened by 3 bases and J by 3 bases, with 11 bases between the two germline ends.

This clonotype came up many times. The chain couples TRBV29-1 to TRBJ2-5; D is possibly TRBD1 (6 bases). Germline CDR1 reads SQVTM; CDR2 reads ANQGSEA. The CDR3 is 13 amino acids. V lost 7 bases to trimming and J lost 4 bases, with 16 bases between them. The CDR3 sequence: CSAPEGVSETQYF. Written as DNA, the CDR3 is TGCAGCGCCCCTGAGGGGGTTTCAGAGACCCAGTACTTC.

The sample holds many counts of this clonotype. The chain links TRBV28 to TRBJ2-3, with 7 bases fitting TRBD2. Germline V CDR1 and CDR2: MDHEN, SYDVKM. This CDR3 is built from 16 residues. V lost 5 bases and J lost 4; bases outside the gene matches: 12. CDR3 in DNA: TGTGCCAGCAGTCCCCAAAGCGGGGTACGACCAGATACGCAGTATTTT. Its protein is CASSPQSGVRPDTQYF.

The chain carries TRBV7-2 and TRBJ1-1; perhaps TRBD1 as D (5 bases). The ends were cut back, 8 bases at V and 0 bases at J, with 16 bases in the middle. The CDR3 runs to 15 residues. Germline V gene lookup returns CDR1 SGHTA and CDR2 FQGNSA. The CDR3 sequence: CASVTWGGVNTEAFF. The CDR3 region has the DNA TGTGCCAGCGTGACCTGGGGCGGCGTGAACACTGAAGCTTTCTTT.

At least ten counts were recorded for this clonotype. V usage is TRBV6-1 and J usage is TRBJ2-7, with D possibly TRBD1 on 6 matching bases. V lost 4 bases and J 10 bases, leaving 14 bases between the germline ends. The CDR3 runs to 12 residues. Germline CDR1 MNHNS, CDR2 SASEGT. The CDR3 loop reads CASSGGTSLQYF. The CDR3 bases are TGTGCCAGCAGTGGTGGGACATCATTACAGTACTTC.

This clonotype was seen many times. The chain combines TRBV12-3 or TRBV12-4 with TRBJ2-7; 7 nucleotides agree with TRBD1. The CDR3 runs 17 residues. The ends lost 5 bases at V and 6 bases at J; junction bases unmatched: 19. The CDR3 DNA reads as TGTGCCAGCAGTCCCACCCCTCCGATGACAGGGTCGGGCGAGCAGTACTTC. Encoded protein: CASSPTPPMTGSGEQYF.

This clonotype showed up many times. The chain combines TRBV6-5 with TRBJ1-2, with D unresolved. The CDR3 loop spans 13 amino acids. Germline V gives CDR1 MNHEY, CDR2 SVGAGI. V gave up 4 bases and J gave up 8 bases, with 14 bases separating them. Written as DNA, the CDR3 is TGTGCCAGCAGTTCCAGCCAGTACGGAGGCTACACCTTC. Its translation is CASSSSQYGGYTF.

This clonotype was seen at least ten times. V usage is TRBV10-3 and J usage is TRBJ2-2; D is unresolved. This CDR3 is built from 14 residues. Germline CDR1 ENHRY, CDR2 SYGVKD. V was shortened by 10 bases and J by 4 bases, with 16 bases between the two germline ends. The CDR3 DNA reads as TGTGCCAGCACCGCCCGCTCGGCCACCGGGGAGCTGTTTTTT. Translation: CASTARSATGELFF.